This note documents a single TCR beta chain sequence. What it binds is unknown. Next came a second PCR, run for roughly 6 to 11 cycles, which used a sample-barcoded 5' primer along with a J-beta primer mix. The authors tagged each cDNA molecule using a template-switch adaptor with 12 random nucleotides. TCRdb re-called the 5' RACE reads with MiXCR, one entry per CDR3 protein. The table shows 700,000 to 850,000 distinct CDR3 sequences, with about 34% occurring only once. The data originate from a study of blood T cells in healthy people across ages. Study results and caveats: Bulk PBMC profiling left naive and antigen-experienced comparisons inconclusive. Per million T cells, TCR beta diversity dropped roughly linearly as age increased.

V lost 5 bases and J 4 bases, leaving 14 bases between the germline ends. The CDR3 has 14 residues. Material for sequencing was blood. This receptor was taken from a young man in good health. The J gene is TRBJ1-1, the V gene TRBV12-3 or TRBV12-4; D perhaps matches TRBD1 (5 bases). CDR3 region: CASSPLQDLTEAFF. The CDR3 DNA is TGTGCCAGCAGTCCGCTACAGGACCTCACTGAAGCTTTCTTT.